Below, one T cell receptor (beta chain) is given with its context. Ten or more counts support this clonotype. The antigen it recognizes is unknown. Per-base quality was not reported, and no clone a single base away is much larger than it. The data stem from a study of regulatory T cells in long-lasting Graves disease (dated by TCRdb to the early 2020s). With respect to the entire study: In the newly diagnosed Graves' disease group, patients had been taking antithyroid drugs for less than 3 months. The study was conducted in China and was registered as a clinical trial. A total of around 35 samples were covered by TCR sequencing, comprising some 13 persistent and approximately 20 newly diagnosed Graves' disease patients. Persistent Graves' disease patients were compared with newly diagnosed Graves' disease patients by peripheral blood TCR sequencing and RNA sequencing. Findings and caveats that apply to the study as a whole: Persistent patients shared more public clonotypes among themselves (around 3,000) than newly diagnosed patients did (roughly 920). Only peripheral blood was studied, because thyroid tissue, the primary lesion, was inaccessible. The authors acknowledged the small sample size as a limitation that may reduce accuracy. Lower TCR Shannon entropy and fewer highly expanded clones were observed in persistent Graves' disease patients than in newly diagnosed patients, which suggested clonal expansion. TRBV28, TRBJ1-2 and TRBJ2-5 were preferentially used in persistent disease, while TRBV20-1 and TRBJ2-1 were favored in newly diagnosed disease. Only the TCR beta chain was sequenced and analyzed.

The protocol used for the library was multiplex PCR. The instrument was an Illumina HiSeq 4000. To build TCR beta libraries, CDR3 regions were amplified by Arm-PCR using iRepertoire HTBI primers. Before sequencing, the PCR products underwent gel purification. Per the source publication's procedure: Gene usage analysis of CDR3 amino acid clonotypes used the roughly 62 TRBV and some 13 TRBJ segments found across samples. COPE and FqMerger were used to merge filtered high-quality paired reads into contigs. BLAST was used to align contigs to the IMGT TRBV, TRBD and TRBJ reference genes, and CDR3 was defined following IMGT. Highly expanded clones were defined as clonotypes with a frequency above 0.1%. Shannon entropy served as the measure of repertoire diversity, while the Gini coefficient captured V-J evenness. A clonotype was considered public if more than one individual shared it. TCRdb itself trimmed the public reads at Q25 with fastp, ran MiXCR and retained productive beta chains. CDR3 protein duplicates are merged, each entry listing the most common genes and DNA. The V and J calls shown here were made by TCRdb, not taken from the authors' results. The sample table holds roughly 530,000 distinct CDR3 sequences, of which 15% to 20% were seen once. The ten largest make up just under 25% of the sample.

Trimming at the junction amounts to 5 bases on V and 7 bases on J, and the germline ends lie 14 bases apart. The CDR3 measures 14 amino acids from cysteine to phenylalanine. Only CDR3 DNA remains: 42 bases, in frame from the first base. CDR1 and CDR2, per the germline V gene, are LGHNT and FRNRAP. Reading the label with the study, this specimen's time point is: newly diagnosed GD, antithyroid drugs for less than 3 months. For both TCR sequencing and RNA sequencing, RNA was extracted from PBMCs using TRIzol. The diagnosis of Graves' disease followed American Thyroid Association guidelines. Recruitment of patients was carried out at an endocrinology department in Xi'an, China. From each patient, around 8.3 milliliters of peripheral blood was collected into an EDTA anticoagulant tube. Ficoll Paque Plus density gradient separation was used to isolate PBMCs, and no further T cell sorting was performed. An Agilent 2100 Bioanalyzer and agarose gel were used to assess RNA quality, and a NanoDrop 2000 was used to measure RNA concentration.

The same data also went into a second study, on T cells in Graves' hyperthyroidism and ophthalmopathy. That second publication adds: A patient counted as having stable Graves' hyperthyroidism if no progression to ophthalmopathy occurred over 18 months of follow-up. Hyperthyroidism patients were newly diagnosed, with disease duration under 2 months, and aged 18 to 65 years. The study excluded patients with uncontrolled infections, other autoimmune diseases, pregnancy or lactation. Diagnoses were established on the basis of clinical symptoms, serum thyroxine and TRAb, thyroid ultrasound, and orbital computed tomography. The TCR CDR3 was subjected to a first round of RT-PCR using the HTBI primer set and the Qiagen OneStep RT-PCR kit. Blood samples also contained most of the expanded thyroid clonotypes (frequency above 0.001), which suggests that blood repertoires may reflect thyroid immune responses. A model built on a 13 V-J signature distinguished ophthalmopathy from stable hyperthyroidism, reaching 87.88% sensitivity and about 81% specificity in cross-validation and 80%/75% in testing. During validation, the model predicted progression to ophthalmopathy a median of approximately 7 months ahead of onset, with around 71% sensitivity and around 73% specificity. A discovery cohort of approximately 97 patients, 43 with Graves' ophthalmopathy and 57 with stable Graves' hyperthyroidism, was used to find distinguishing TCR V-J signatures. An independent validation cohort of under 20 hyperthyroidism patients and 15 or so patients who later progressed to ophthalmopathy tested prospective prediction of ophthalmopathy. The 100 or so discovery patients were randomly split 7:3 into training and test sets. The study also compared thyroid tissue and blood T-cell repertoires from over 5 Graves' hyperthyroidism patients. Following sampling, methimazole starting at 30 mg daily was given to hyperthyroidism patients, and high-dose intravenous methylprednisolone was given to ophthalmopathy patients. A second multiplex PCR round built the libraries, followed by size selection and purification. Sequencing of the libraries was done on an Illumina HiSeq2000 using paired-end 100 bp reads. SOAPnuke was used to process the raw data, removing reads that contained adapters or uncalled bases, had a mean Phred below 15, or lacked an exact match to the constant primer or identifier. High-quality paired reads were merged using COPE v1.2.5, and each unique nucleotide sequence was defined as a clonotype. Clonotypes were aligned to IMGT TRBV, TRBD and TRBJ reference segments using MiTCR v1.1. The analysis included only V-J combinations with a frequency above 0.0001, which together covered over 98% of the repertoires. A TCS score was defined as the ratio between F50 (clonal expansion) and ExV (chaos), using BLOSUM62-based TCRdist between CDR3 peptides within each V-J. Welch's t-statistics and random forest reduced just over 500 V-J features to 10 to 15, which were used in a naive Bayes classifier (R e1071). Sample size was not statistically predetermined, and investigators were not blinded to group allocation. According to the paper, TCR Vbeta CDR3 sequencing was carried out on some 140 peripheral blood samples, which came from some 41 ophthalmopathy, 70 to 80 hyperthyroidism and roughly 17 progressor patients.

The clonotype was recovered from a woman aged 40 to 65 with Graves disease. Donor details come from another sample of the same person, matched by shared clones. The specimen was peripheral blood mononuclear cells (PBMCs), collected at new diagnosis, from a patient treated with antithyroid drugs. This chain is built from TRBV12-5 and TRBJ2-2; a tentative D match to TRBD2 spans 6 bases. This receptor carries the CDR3 CASGLPGRGGELFF. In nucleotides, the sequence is TGTGCTAGTGGTCTCCCAGGGCGGGGCGGGGAGCTGTTTTTT.